This TCR beta chain was captured by sequencing in a study of blood T cells in healthy people across ages. Study findings and constraints: One million T cells yielded diversity estimates that were considered underestimates.

A J-beta primer mix and a sample-barcoded 5' primer were used in a second PCR of roughly 6 to 11 cycles. Each CDR3 protein gets one entry after TCRdb re-called the 5' RACE reads with MiXCR. Of 950,000 to 1,200,000 distinct CDR3 sequences listed, around two fifths are singletons. Isolated per sample were at least 6 million PBMCs. This clonotype occurred a few times. Its matching antigen is unknown. This CDR3 contains 12 residues. CDR1 and CDR2 from the germline V gene are DFQATT and SNEGSKA (reference sequence). Between the trimmed V and J ends, which lost 3 bases and 8 bases, there was a span of 13 bases.

The clonotype originates from a man between 18 and 35 years old in good health. Input material: blood. V usage is TRBV20-1 and J usage is TRBJ1-2, with D unclear. The chain's CDR3 is CSASSGVVGYTF. The CDR3 nucleotides read TGCAGTGCTAGTAGTGGGGTAGTAGGCTACACCTTC.